The 8 T cell receptor beta chains in this list originate from one sample, sequenced in a study of T cells after yellow fever vaccination. TCRdb analysed the 5' RACE reads with MiXCR anew, one entry per CDR3 protein. The sample yields around 550,000 distinct CDR3 sequences, around 21% seen once. Sample: PBMCs, taken 15 days after the yellow fever booster vaccination. The receptors were sampled from a man aged 25 to 40 who received the YFV17D yellow fever vaccine.

The chain uses TRBV20-1 and TRBJ2-1; unclear D gene. With 3 bases removed from V and 1 base from J, the gap between germline ends came to 7 bases. CDR1 DFQATT and CDR2 SNEGSKA come from the germline V gene (reference sequence). The CDR3 runs to 13 residues. Here the CDR3 reads CSARSRSYNEQFF. The CDR3 DNA is TGCAGTGCTAGGTCCAGGTCCTACAATGAGCAGTTCTTC.

The CDR3 bases are TGTGCCAGCAGCTTAATTCAGCGGACCTACAATGAGCAGTTCTTC. Its translation: CASSLIQRTYNEQFF. This chain uses TRBV7-3 with TRBJ2-1, with a tentative D call TRBD2 (5 bases). This CDR3 comprises 15 residues. V dropped 1 base and J dropped 2 bases, with 9 bases sitting between them. CDR1 and CDR2 (germline): SGHTA, FQGTGA.

In this sample, this clonotype turned up a few times. CDR3 bases: TGTGCCAGCAGCTTCGCGTCATACGGAGAGACCCAGTACTTC. Translating it yields CASSFASYGETQYF. The chain employs TRBV7-2 and TRBJ2-5; D remains unclear. The V gene lost 3 bases and the J gene lost 4 bases, with 12 bases spanning the gap. From germline, CDR1 is SGHTA and CDR2 FQGNSA. This CDR3 has 14 residues.

This clonotype came up a few times. The CDR3 coding sequence is TGTGCCAGCTCACCACCCCTCCACACCGGGGAGCTGTTTTTT. Translation gives CASSPPLHTGELFF. The rearrangement links TRBV18 to TRBJ2-2, with D hard to call. The CDR3 runs 14 residues. Germline CDR1 reads KGHSH; CDR2 reads LQKENI. Trimming removed 0 bases from V and 3 bases from J, with 5 bases in between.

V gene TRBV9 combines with J gene TRBJ2-7, with D unresolved. V lost 3 bases and J 5 bases, leaving 18 bases between the germline ends. Germline V lookup: CDR1 SGDLS, CDR2 YYNGEE. This CDR3 spans 15 amino acids. The CDR3 bases are TGTGCCAGCAGCGCAAATCGCGGTGCCTCTCACGAGCAGTACTTC. The encoded protein is CASSANRGASHEQYF.

This clonotype turned up a few times. The genes are TRBV20-1 and TRBJ1-5; tentatively, D is TRBD1 (6 bases). The V and J ends lost 1 base and 4 bases respectively, with 20 bases between them. Germline values: CDR1 DFQATT, CDR2 SNEGSKA (reference sequence). The CDR3 is 17 amino acids. The chain's CDR3 is CSARVSRTAERNQPQHF. CDR3 in DNA: TGCAGTGCTAGAGTTTCCCGGACAGCCGAAAGGAATCAGCCCCAGCATTTT.

J is TRBJ1-1 and V is TRBV4-3, with 7 nucleotides matching TRBD1. This CDR3 has 15 residues. The V segment lost 4 bases and the J segment 3 bases; nucleotides outside the gene matches: 8. CDR1 and CDR2 (germline): LGHNA, YSLEER. The CDR3 region has the DNA TGCGCCAGCAGCCTCTGGGCAGGGGGTCACACTGAAGCTTTCTTT. This codes for CASSLWAGGHTEAFF.

The chain has TRBV7-9 and TRBJ2-1; TRBD1 is a possible D gene (6 bases). The V gene's germline CDR1 is SEHNR and CDR2 FQNEAQ (reference sequence). The V end lost 0 bases, the J end lost 6 bases, and 15 bases lay between the germline ends. The CDR3 is 16 residues long. CDR3 bases: TGTGCCAGCAGCTTAGCGATAGCAGGGGCGTCCAATGAGCAGTTCTTC. Its translation: CASSLAIAGASNEQFF.